The clone carrying this T cell receptor (beta chain) was detected a few times. Its antigen is currently unknown. Regarding donors, all were healthy bone marrow donors. The PCR made use of 60 Vbeta and 13 Jbeta primers. TCRdb keeps only in-frame clones here, not all; method: immunoSEQ multiplex PCR. The sample records under 150,000 clones, about three fifths being singletons. The record originates from a study of cytomegalovirus exposure and HLA in healthy donors. General study points: Differences between HLA loci emerged in a later analysis of TCR association rates, with DRB1 most and HLA-C fewest.

The receptor was isolated from a man between 40 and 49 years old in good health and CMV-seropositive. Sequences were obtained from PBMCs.

CDR3 coding DNA: TGTGCCAGCAGCTTGTGGGACAGGGGGCGAGGCTACACCTTC. Translated, it gives CASSLWDRGRGYTF. The chain employs TRBV7-8 and TRBJ1-2; 12 nucleotides align to TRBD1. V lost 3 bases and J lost 8; bases outside the gene matches: 4. The CDR3 spans 14 residues. Germline V CDR1 and CDR2: SGHVS, FQNEAQ.